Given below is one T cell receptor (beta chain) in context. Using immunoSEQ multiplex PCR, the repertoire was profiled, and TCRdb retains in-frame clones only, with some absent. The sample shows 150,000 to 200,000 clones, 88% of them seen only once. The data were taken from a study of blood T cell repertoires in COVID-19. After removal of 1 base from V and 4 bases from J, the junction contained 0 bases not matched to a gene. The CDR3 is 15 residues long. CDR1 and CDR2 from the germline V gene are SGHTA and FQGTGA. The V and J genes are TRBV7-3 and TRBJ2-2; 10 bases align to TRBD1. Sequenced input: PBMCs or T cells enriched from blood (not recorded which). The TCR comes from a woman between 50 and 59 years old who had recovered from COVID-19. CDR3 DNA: TGTGCCAGCAGCTTAAGGACAGGGGGCACCGGGGAGCTGTTTTTT. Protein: CASSLRTGGTGELFF. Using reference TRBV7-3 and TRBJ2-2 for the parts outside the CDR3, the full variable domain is GAGVSQTPSNKVTEKGKYVELRCDPISGHTALYWYRQSLGQGPEFLIYFQGTGAADDSGLPNDRFFAVRPEGSVSTLKIQRTERGDSAVYLCASSLRTGGTGELFFGEGSRLTVL.